The following is a TCR beta chain sequence with its context. Its antigen remains unknown. Positive CCR7 selection of CD45RO-negative cells yielded the naive CD8 cells, and terminally differentiated effector memory CD45RA+ cells were excluded. The data were obtained in a study of shared clonotypes between healthy human individuals. Study information: Each donor contributed plates that comprised three CD4 naive, three CD4 memory, two CD8 naive and one CD8 memory. Study-level findings and limits: A generally larger estimated richness was seen in naive subsets than in memory subsets.

The assay ran at deep level. Source study methods: Owing to the provision of junction-only sequences devoid of quality scores by immunoSEQ, filtering differed. Sequencing used immunoSEQ multiplex PCR; TCRdb keeps in-frame clones, though not all of them. That table is the source of V, J and clone size, and D and trimming were worked out from the DNA. This table holds about 1,900,000 clones, around 96% found once. The V gene's germline CDR1 is MGHRA and CDR2 YSYEKL. Trimming pared 2 bases from V and 7 bases from J, leaving 15 bases between. This CDR3 has 15 residues. The sequence derives from a man younger than 30 in good health. V and J are TRBV4-1 and TRBJ2-1; D possibly matches TRBD1 or TRBD2 (5 bases each). Sequenced material: naive CD8+ T cells sorted from blood. For the CDR3, the DNA is TGCGCCAGCAGCCAACGTCTAGGGACCAATAATGAGCAGTTCTTC. This sequence encodes CASSQRLGTNNEQFF.